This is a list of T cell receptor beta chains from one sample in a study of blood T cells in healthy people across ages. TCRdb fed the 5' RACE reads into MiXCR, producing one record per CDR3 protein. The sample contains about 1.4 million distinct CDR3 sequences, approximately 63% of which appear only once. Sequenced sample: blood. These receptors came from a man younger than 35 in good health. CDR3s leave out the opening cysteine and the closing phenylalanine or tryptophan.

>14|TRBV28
ASSPRTGQGQGTQY
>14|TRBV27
ASSFLGQGVGETQY
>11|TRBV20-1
SAEQTSSYEQY
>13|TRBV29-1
SAKKSGVETGELF
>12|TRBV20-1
SARSSRVNTEAF
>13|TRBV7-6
ASSLAAGLTDTQY
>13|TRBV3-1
ASSPNGAVYNEQF
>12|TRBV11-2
ASSSNSGGTEAF
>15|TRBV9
ASSQASGLEGPYEQY
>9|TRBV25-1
ASSRGAEAF
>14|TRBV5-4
ASSSTIVGGYNEQF
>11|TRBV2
ASSEAETGGYT
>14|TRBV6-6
ASSLVGQGNRNTQY
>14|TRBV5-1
ASSSRVANPTDTQY